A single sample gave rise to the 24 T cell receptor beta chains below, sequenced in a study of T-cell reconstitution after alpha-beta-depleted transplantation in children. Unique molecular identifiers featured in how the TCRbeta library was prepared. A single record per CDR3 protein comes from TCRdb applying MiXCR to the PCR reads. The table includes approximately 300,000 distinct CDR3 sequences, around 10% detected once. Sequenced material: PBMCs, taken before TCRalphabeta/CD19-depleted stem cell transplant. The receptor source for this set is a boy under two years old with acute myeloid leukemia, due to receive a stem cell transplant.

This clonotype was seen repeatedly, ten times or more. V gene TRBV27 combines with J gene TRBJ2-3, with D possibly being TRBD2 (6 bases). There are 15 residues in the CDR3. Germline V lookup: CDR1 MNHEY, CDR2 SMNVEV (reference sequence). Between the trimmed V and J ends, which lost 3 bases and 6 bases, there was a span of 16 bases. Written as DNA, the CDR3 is TGTGCCAGCAGTTTGGGGGGTCTCCCGGAGGATACGCAGTATTTT. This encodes CASSLGGLPEDTQYF.

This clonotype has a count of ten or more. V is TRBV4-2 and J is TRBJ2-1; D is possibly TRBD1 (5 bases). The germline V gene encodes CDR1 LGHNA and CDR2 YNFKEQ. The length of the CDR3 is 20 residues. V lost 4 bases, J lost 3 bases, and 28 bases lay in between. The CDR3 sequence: CASSPSVVRGPQWDYNEQFF. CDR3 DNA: TGTGCCAGCAGCCCATCGGTCGTAAGGGGTCCCCAATGGGACTACAATGAGCAGTTCTTC.

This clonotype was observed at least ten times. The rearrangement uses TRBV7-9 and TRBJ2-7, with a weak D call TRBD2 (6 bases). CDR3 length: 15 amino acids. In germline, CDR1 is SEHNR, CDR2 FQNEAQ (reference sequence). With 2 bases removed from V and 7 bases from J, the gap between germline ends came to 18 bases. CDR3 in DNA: TGTGCCAGCAGCTTAAGTGAACGTCAGGCGGGGGAGCAGTACTTC. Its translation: CASSLSERQAGEQYF.

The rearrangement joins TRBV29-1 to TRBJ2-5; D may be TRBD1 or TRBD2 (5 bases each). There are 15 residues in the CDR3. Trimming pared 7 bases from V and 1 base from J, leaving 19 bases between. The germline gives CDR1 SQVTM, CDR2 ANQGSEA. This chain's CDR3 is CSALGDRISQETQYF. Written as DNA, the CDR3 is TGCAGCGCCTTAGGGGACCGAATTTCCCAAGAGACCCAGTACTTC.

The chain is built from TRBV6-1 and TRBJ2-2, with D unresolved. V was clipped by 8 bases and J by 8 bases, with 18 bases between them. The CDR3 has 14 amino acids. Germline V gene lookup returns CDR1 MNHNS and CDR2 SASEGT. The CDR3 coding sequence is TGTGCCAGCCGCCCCGACCCGGCAACGGGGGAGCTGTTTTTT. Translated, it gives CASRPDPATGELFF.

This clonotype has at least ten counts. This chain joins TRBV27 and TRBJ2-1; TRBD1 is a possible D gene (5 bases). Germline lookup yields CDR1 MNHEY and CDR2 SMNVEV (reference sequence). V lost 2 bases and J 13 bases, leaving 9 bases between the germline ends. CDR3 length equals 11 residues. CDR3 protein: CASSLGQRQFF. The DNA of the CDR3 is TGTGCCAGCAGTTTAGGACAAAGACAGTTCTTC.

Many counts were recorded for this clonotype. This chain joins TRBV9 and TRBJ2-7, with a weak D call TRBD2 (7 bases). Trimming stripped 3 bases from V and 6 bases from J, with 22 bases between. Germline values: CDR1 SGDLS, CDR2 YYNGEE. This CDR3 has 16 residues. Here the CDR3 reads CASSATYGAGAREQYF. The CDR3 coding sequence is TGTGCCAGCAGCGCAACCTATGGGGCGGGGGCTCGCGAGCAGTACTTC. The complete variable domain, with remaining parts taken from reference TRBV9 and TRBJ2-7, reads DSGVTQTPKHLITATGQRVTLRCSPRSGDLSVYWYQQSLDQGLQFLIQYYNGEERAKGNILERFSAQQFPDLHSELNLSSLELGDSALYFCASSATYGAGAREQYFGPGTRLTVT.

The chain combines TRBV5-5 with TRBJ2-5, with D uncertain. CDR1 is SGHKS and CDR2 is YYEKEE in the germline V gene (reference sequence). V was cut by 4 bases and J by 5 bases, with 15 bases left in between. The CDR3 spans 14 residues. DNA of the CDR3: TGTGCCAGCAGCCTGATCGTCCCGGCGGAGACCCAGTACTTC. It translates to CASSLIVPAETQYF.

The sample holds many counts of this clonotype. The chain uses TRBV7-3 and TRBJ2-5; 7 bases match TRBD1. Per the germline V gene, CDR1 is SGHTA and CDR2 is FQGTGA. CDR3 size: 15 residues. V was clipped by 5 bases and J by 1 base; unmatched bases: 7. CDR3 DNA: TGTGCCAGCAGCCCCAGACAGGGAATCCAAGAGACCCAGTACTTC. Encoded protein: CASSPRQGIQETQYF. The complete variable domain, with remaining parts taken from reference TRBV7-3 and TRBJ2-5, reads GAGVSQTPSNKVTEKGKYVELRCDPISGHTALYWYRQSLGQGPEFLIYFQGTGAADDSGLPNDRFFAVRPEGSVSTLKIQRTERGDSAVYLCASSPRQGIQETQYFGPGTRLLVL.

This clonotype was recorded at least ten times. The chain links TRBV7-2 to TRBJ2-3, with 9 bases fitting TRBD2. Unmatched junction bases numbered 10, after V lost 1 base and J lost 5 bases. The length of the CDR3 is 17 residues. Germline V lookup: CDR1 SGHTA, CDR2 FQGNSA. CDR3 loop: CASSLVSASGMRDTQYF. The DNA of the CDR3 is TGTGCCAGCAGCTTAGTGTCGGCTAGCGGGATGAGAGATACGCAGTATTTT.

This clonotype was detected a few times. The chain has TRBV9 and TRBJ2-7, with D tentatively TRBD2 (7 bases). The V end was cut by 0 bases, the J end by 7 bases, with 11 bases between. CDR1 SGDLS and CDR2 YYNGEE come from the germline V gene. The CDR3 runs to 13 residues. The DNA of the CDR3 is TGTGCCAGCAGCGTAGAAGGGGGGGTTGAGCAGTACTTC. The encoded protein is CASSVEGGVEQYF. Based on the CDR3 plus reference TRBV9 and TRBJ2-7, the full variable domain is DSGVTQTPKHLITATGQRVTLRCSPRSGDLSVYWYQQSLDQGLQFLIQYYNGEERAKGNILERFSAQQFPDLHSELNLSSLELGDSALYFCASSVEGGVEQYFGPGTRLTVT.

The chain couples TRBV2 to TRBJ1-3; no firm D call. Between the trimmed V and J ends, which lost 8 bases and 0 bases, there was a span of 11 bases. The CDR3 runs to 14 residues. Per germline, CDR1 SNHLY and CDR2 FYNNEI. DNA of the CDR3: TGTGCCAGCGGCCAGTATTCCTCTGGAAACACCATATATTTT. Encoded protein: CASGQYSSGNTIYF.

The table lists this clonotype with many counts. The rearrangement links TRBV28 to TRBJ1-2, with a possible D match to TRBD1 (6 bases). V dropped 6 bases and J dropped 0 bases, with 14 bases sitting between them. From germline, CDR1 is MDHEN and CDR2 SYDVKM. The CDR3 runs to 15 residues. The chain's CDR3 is CASRPARTANYGYTF. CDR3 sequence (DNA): TGTGCCAGCAGGCCGGCCAGGACAGCTAACTATGGCTACACCTTC.

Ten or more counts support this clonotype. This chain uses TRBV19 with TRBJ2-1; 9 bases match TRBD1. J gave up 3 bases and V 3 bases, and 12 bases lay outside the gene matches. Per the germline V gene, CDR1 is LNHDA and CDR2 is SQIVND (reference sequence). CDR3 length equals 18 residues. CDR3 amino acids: CASSMEIWGQGFYNEQFF. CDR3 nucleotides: TGTGCCAGTAGTATGGAAATTTGGGGACAGGGTTTCTACAATGAGCAGTTCTTC. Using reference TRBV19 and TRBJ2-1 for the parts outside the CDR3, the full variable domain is DGGITQSPKYLFRKEGQNVTLSCEQNLNHDAMYWYRQDPGQGLRLIYYSQIVNDFQKGDIAEGYSVSREKKESFPLTVTSAQKNPTAFYLCASSMEIWGQGFYNEQFFGPGTRLTVL.

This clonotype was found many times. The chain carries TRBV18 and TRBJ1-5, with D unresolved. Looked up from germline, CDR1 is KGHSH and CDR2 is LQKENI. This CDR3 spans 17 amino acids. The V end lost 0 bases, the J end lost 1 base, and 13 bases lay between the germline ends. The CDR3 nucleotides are TGTGCCAGCTCACCACCGAATGGAATAGGAAGCAATCAGCCCCAGCATTTT. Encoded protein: CASSPPNGIGSNQPQHF.

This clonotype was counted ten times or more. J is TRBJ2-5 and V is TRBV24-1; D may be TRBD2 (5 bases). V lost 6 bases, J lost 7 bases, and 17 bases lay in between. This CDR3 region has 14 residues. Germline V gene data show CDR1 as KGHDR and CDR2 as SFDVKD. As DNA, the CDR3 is TGTGCCACCAGTCCCTCTGGGAGCCGGTGGACCCAGTACTTC. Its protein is CATSPSGSRWTQYF.

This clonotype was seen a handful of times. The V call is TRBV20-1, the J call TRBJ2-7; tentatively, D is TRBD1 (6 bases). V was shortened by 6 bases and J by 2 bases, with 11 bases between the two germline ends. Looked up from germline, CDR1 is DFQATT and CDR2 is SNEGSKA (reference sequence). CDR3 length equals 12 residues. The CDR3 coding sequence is TGCAGTGCCCCAGGGGAGACCTACGAGCAGTACTTC. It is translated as CSAPGETYEQYF.

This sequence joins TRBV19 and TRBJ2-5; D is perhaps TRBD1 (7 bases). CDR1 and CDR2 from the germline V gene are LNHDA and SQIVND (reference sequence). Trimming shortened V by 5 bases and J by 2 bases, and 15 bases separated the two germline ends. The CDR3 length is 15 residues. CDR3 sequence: CASSDGGTAQETQYF. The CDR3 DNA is TGTGCCAGTAGTGACGGCGGGACAGCTCAAGAGACCCAGTACTTC.

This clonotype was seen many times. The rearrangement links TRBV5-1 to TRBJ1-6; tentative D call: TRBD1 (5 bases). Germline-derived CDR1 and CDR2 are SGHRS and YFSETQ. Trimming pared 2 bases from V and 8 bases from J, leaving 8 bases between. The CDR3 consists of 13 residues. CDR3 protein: CASSFTGDSPLHF. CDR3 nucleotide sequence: TGCGCCAGCAGCTTCACGGGGGATTCACCCCTCCACTTT.

The CDR3: CASSQDRDGNHYGYTF. The CDR3, as DNA: TGCGCCAGCAGCCAAGACCGGGACGGCAACCACTATGGCTACACCTTC. The rearrangement links TRBV4-1 to TRBJ1-2, with D possibly matching TRBD1 (5 bases). CDR3 length: 16 residues. Germline V lookup: CDR1 MGHRA, CDR2 YSYEKL. V was pared by 0 bases and J by 3 bases, with 14 bases between.

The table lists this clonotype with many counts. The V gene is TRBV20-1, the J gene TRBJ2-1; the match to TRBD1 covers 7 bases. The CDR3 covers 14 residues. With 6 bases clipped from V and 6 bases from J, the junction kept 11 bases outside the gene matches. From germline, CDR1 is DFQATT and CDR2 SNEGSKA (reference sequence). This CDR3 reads CSAPPTGQGNEQFF. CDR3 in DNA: TGCAGTGCCCCCCCGACAGGGCAGGGCAATGAGCAGTTCTTC.

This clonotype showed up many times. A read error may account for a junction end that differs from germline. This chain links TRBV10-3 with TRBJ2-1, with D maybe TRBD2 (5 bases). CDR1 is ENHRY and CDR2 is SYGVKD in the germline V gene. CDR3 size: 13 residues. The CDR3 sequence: CAISEQEAGASIF. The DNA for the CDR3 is TGTGCCATCAGTGAGCAGGAGGCAGGTGCATCGATCTTC.

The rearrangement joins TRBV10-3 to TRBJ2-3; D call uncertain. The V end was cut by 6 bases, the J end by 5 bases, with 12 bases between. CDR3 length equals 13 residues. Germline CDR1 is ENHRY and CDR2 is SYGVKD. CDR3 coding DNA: TGTGCCATCAGCGGCGATCCGGGAGATACGCAGTATTTT. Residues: CAISGDPGDTQYF.

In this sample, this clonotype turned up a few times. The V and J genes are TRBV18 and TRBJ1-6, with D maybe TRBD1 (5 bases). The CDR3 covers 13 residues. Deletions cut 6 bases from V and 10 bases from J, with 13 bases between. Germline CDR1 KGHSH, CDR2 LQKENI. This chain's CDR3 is CASSAGTHSPLHF. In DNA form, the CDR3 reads TGTGCCAGCTCCGCAGGGACGCACTCACCCCTCCACTTT.